Listed here are 32 T cell receptor beta chains from one sample, sequenced in a study of T cell changes during pregnancy in multiple sclerosis. The method was immunoSEQ multiplex PCR; TCRdb's version includes in-frame clones alone and lacks a portion of them. The data contain around 29,000 clones, around nine tenths of them seen just once; the ten biggest clones take up approximately 6%. This material consisted of CD8+ T cells from peripheral blood mononuclear cells, taken before pregnancy. The source of these receptors is a female donor with multiple sclerosis, enrolled in a pregnancy study.

This clone was seen a single time. The chain has TRBV7-9 and TRBJ1-3; possible D gene TRBD1, 5 bases. The CDR3 sequence is 16 residues long. From germline, CDR1 is SEHNR and CDR2 FQNEAQ (reference sequence). V gave up 1 base and J gave up 0 bases, with 10 bases separating them. CDR3: CASSLGQFSSGNTIYF. DNA for the CDR3: TGTGCCAGCAGCTTAGGACAGTTTTCCTCTGGAAACACCATATATTTT.

The chain joins TRBV6-4 to TRBJ2-2; TRBD2 might be the D (6 bases). The CDR3 covers 15 residues. V lost 3 bases, J lost 2 bases, and 10 bases lay in between. Germline lookup yields CDR1 MRHNA and CDR2 SNTAGT. The CDR3 DNA is TGTGCCAGCAGTGAAGACGGGGGAAACACCGGGGAGCTGTTTTTT. Its protein product is CASSEDGGNTGELFF.

J is TRBJ2-7 and V is TRBV27, with a weak D call TRBD2 (6 bases). Germline assignment: CDR1 MNHEY and CDR2 SMNVEV (reference sequence). The CDR3 is 14 residues long. Trimming shortened V by 1 base and J by 1 base, and 8 bases separated the two germline ends. Here the CDR3 DNA reads TGTGCCAGCAGTTTATTCGGGGGTTCCTACGAGCAGTACTTC. As protein: CASSLFGGSYEQYF.

The rearrangement joins TRBV29-1 to TRBJ2-7, with TRBD1 matching 8 bases. This CDR3 is built from 15 residues. Trimming removed 6 bases from V and 2 bases from J; junction bases left unmatched: 12. Germline lookup yields CDR1 SQVTM and CDR2 ANQGSEA. This CDR3 is CSVALVGDRPYEQYF. The CDR3 bases are TGCAGCGTCGCCCTAGTGGGGGACAGGCCCTACGAGCAGTACTTC.

The chain uses TRBV7-6 and TRBJ1-5, with 8 bases identical to TRBD1. The junction had 5 bases not matched to a gene; V was cut back by 5 bases and J by 5 bases. This CDR3 is built from 14 residues. Germline V gene sequence: CDR1 SGHVS, CDR2 FNYEAQ. The CDR3: CASSPGQGYQPQHF. For the CDR3, the DNA is TGTGCCAGCAGCCCCGGACAGGGATATCAGCCCCAGCATTTT.

The chain has TRBV28 and TRBJ2-1; no definite D call. The CDR3 has 18 amino acids. Germline V lookup: CDR1 MDHEN, CDR2 SYDVKM. V was cut by 6 bases and J by 3 bases, with 24 bases left in between. The CDR3, as DNA: TGTGCCAGCAGCCTTTCGCCCCCAATGAGTAATTACTACAATGAGCAGTTCTTC. Amino acids: CASSLSPPMSNYYNEQFF.

Only one count was recorded for this clone. The chain carries TRBV4-1 and TRBJ2-7; tentative D call: TRBD2 (6 bases). V gave up 2 bases and J gave up 3 bases, with 14 bases separating them. The CDR3 consists of 15 residues. Looked up from germline, CDR1 is MGHRA and CDR2 is YSYEKL. DNA of the CDR3: TGCGCCAGCAGCCAAAAGTTGGCCGGGGGCTACGAGCAGTACTTC. Protein sequence: CASSQKLAGGYEQYF.

This chain joins TRBV19 and TRBJ1-2; unclear D gene. Germline V gene lookup returns CDR1 LNHDA and CDR2 SQIVND (reference sequence). The CDR3 totals 13 residues. V was cut by 7 bases and J by 1 base, with 10 bases left in between. The CDR3 DNA is TGTGCCAGTAAGGAGGGCTTTAACTATGGCTACACCTTC. As protein: CASKEGFNYGYTF. The whole variable domain, filled in from reference TRBV19 and TRBJ1-2, reads DGGITQSPKYLFRKEGQNVTLSCEQNLNHDAMYWYRQDPGQGLRLIYYSQIVNDFQKGDIAEGYSVSREKKESFPLTVTSAQKNPTAFYLCASKEGFNYGYTFGSGTRLTVV.

The V gene is TRBV7-9, the J gene TRBJ2-7; 8 nucleotides line up with TRBD1. Losses at the gene ends were 6 bases for V and 2 bases for J; bases not matched to a gene: 9. The CDR3 has 15 residues. Germline CDR1 SEHNR, CDR2 FQNEAQ (reference sequence). CDR3 amino acids: CASSQQGEHTYEQYF. CDR3 coding DNA: TGTGCCAGCAGTCAACAGGGGGAACATACCTACGAGCAGTACTTC.

The J gene is TRBJ2-5, the V gene TRBV27; tentative D call: TRBD2 (5 bases). This CDR3 has 15 amino acids. CDR1 is MNHEY and CDR2 is SMNVEV in the germline V gene (reference sequence). V lost 5 bases to trimming and J lost 2 bases, with 15 bases between them. DNA of the CDR3: TGTGCCAGCAGTCCCAAACAGACTACTCAAGAGACCCAGTACTTC. Protein sequence: CASSPKQTTQETQYF.

This clone was counted a single time. This chain uses TRBV29-1 with TRBJ2-7; the D gene is possibly TRBD1 (6 bases). V lost 7 bases and J lost 0, with 19 bases in between. This CDR3 is built from 15 residues. CDR1 is SQVTM, CDR2 ANQGSEA, per germline. The CDR3 DNA reads TGCAGCGCCGCCGACAGGTCGGGGACCTCCTACGAGCAGTACTTC. It is translated as CSAADRSGTSYEQYF.

V is TRBV15 and J is TRBJ1-1; TRBD1 matches at 7 bases. The V and J ends lost 6 bases and 0 bases, in that order; junction bases with no gene match: 4. The germline CDR1 and CDR2 sequences are LNHNV and YYDKDF (reference sequence). The CDR3 is made up of 14 amino acids. The DNA for the CDR3 is TGTGCCACCAGACAGGGGATTTTGAACACTGAAGCTTTCTTT. It translates to CATRQGILNTEAFF.

The V gene is TRBV2, the J gene TRBJ1-4; no clear D. V was pared by 9 bases and J by 0 bases, with 17 bases between. The CDR3 is made up of 16 amino acids. The V gene's germline CDR1 is SNHLY and CDR2 FYNNEI. The CDR3 here is CASLTETESTNEKLFF. Here the CDR3 DNA reads TGTGCCAGTCTGACGGAGACCGAATCAACTAATGAAAAACTGTTTTTT.

The V and J genes are TRBV5-4 and TRBJ2-7, with 7 bases fitting TRBD2. V was clipped by 0 bases and J by 7 bases; unmatched bases: 13. Germline-derived CDR1 and CDR2 are SGHNT and YYREEE (reference sequence). This CDR3 has 16 residues. This CDR3 is CASSLGDYPAPREQYF. The DNA of the CDR3 is TGTGCCAGCAGCTTGGGGGACTACCCGGCGCCTCGGGAGCAGTACTTC.

The V and J genes are TRBV27 and TRBJ2-1; no reliable D call. Trimming removed 3 bases from V and 9 bases from J, with 9 bases in between. Germline lookup yields CDR1 MNHEY and CDR2 SMNVEV (reference sequence). The length of the CDR3 is 12 residues. The CDR3 DNA is TGTGCCAGCAGTTTTGGGTCGGGTGAGCAGTTCTTC. As protein: CASSFGSGEQFF.

The chain has TRBV7-9 and TRBJ2-5; D perhaps matches TRBD1 (6 bases). CDR1 is SEHNR and CDR2 is FQNEAQ in the germline V gene (reference sequence). CDR3 length: 14 residues. Trimming took 5 bases from V and 1 from J, leaving 11 bases between them. The CDR3 region has the DNA TGTGCCAGCAGCCCCTCGGACAGCCAAGAGACCCAGTACTTC. Translating it yields CASSPSDSQETQYF.

This clone was seen more than once but under ten times. The chain carries TRBV6-1 and TRBJ1-6; D is ambiguous. V was clipped by 4 bases and J by 14 bases, with 12 bases between them. The CDR3 length is 12 residues. The germline CDR1 and CDR2 sequences are MNHNS and SASEGT. CDR3 protein: CASSGGSYALHF. CDR3 bases: TGTGCCAGCAGTGGAGGGAGTTACGCCCTCCACTTT.

The genes are TRBV14 and TRBJ1-6, with TRBD1 identical over 9 bases. V gave up 1 base and J gave up 7 bases; unmatched junction bases: 11. Germline CDR1 and CDR2: SGHDN and FVKESK. CDR3 length equals 18 residues. In DNA, the CDR3 is TGTGCCAGCAGCCAAGCCATAGTACGGACAGGGGTGAATTCACCCCTCCACTTT. It is translated as CASSQAIVRTGVNSPLHF.

The gene calls are TRBV18 and TRBJ2-1; a weak D match, TRBD1 (6 bases). The CDR3 has 15 residues. Trimming took 2 bases from V and 3 from J, leaving 11 bases between them. CDR1 KGHSH and CDR2 LQKENI come from the germline V gene. The CDR3 nucleotides are TGTGCCAGCTCACCATTTGGGACAAACTACAATGAGCAGTTCTTC. Its translation is CASSPFGTNYNEQFF.

The gene calls are TRBV27 and TRBJ2-1, with 7 nucleotides matching TRBD1. The V and J ends lost 3 bases and 9 bases, in that order; junction bases with no gene match: 14. CDR3 length: 16 residues. The germline CDR1 and CDR2 sequences are MNHEY and SMNVEV (reference sequence). Here the CDR3 DNA reads TGTGCCAGCAGTTTGGGTCGGCGACAGGGCTATATTGAGCAGTTCTTC. It translates to CASSLGRRQGYIEQFF.

This rearrangement joins TRBV4-1 to TRBJ2-7; 9 bases fit TRBD1. Unmatched junction bases numbered 10, after V lost 1 base and J lost 0 bases. The CDR3 runs 18 residues. Looked up from germline, CDR1 is MGHRA and CDR2 is YSYEKL. CDR3 amino acids: CASSQAPGQGLSSYEQYF. CDR3 in DNA: TGCGCCAGCAGCCAAGCCCCGGGACAGGGTTTAAGCTCCTACGAGCAGTACTTC.

The rearrangement joins TRBV13 to TRBJ2-4; D is possibly TRBD2 (5 bases). V dropped 3 bases and J dropped 8 bases, with 8 bases sitting between them. CDR1 and CDR2 (germline): PRHDT, FYEKMQ (reference sequence). The CDR3 extends over 12 amino acids. The CDR3 DNA reads TGTGCCAGCAGCTTCTTCGGGGACATTCAGTACTTC. Amino acids: CASSFFGDIQYF.

The V gene is TRBV7-2, the J gene TRBJ2-1; D is possibly TRBD2 (5 bases). The germline CDR1 and CDR2 sequences are SGHTA and FQGNSA. The CDR3 sequence is 14 residues long. Trimming took off 1 base at V and 5 bases at J, with 9 bases between the two ends. In DNA, the CDR3 is TGTGCCAGCAGCTTAGGCGGACTCAACAATGAGCAGTTCTTC. It specifies CASSLGGLNNEQFF.

This clone is a singleton in its sample. The rearrangement uses TRBV7-8 and TRBJ1-2; perhaps TRBD1 as D (5 bases). Germline CDR1 SGHVS, CDR2 FQNEAQ. V was trimmed by 2 bases and J by 6 bases, leaving 16 bases between them. This CDR3 contains 15 residues. The DNA for the CDR3 is TGTGCCAGCAGCTTACTAATCCAGGGAGGGGATGGCTACACCTTC. This codes for CASSLLIQGGDGYTF.

The V call is TRBV7-2, the J call TRBJ2-1; 10 nucleotides match TRBD2. The V gene end was trimmed by 6 bases and the J gene end by 4 bases; junction bases not matched to a gene: 6. Germline assignment: CDR1 SGHTA and CDR2 FQGNSA. The CDR3 is 15 amino acids. CDR3 loop: CASSPTSGEYNEQFF. The CDR3 region has the DNA TGTGCCAGCAGTCCAACTAGCGGGGAGTACAATGAGCAGTTCTTC.

The chain has TRBV19 and TRBJ2-5, with a weak D call TRBD2 (6 bases). CDR1 LNHDA and CDR2 SQIVND come from the germline V gene (reference sequence). CDR3 length: 14 amino acids. V dropped 1 base and J dropped 4 bases, with 10 bases sitting between them. The CDR3 spells CASSIVPGVETQYF. In nucleotides, the CDR3 is TGTGCCAGTAGTATAGTTCCGGGGGTAGAGACCCAGTACTTC.

J is TRBJ2-1 and V is TRBV11-2; D possibly corresponds to TRBD2 (5 bases). CDR3 length: 14 residues. CDR1 is SGHAT and CDR2 is FQNNGV in the germline V gene. Trimming took off 4 bases at V and 5 bases at J, with 12 bases between the two ends. The CDR3 loop is CASSSEYGDNEQFF. The CDR3 DNA follows: TGTGCCAGCAGCTCCGAGTACGGGGACAATGAGCAGTTCTTC.

This chain connects TRBV21-1 to TRBJ2-1; the D call in the table, TRBD2, was not verified against the DNA. TRBV21-1 is a pseudogene locus. CDR3 length: 9 amino acids. CDR3 region: CARPGEQFF. In DNA form, the CDR3 reads TGTGCCAGACCGGGGGAGCAGTTCTTC.

The chain recombines TRBV15 with TRBJ2-7; D possibly corresponds to TRBD1 (6 bases). CDR3 length: 13 residues. Germline V CDR1 and CDR2: LNHNV, YYDKDF (reference sequence). Trimming removed 5 bases from V and 2 bases from J, with 10 bases in between. CDR3 protein: CATSLDSTYEQYF. The CDR3 DNA sequence: TGTGCCACCAGCCTGGACAGCACCTACGAGCAGTACTTC.

The chain has TRBV14 and TRBJ2-1; weak D call: TRBD1 (6 bases). Germline V CDR1 and CDR2: SGHDN, FVKESK. The germline V and J ends were trimmed by 2 bases and 2 bases, with 10 bases remaining between them. CDR3 length: 15 residues. CDR3 DNA: TGTGCCAGCAGCCAAAGGACAGTCCCCTACAATGAGCAGTTCTTC. It yields the protein CASSQRTVPYNEQFF.

The gene calls are TRBV19 and TRBJ2-7; D gene ambiguous. Germline assignment: CDR1 LNHDA and CDR2 SQIVND (reference sequence). With 4 bases removed from V and 2 bases from J, the gap between germline ends came to 15 bases. The CDR3 contains 15 residues. DNA for the CDR3: TGTGCCAGTAGTACGAGCACCGGGTTCACCTACGAGCAGTACTTC. Its protein is CASSTSTGFTYEQYF.

The genes are TRBV15 and TRBJ2-3; perhaps TRBD2 as D (6 bases). Trimming stripped 6 bases from V and 2 bases from J, with 15 bases between. Looked up from germline, CDR1 is LNHNV and CDR2 is YYDKDF (reference sequence). CDR3 length equals 15 residues. CDR3: CATRAEGWSTDTQYF. CDR3 sequence (DNA): TGTGCCACCAGGGCGGAGGGCTGGTCCACAGATACGCAGTATTTT.